This T cell receptor (beta chain) was identified during a study of patients and donors after allogeneic stem cell transplantation. This clonotype was found many times. This CDR3 spans 18 amino acids. The V segment lost 7 bases and the J segment 1 base; nucleotides outside the gene matches: 10. TCRdb itself ran the RT-PCR reads through MiXCR, one entry per CDR3 protein. The data hold a few hundred thousand distinct CDR3 sequences, with around 41% observed a single time. The chain carries TRBV12-3 or TRBV12-4 and TRBJ1-6; 10 bases are shared with TRBD1. The specimen was blood, either unsorted or a sorted T cell fraction (not recorded which). The TCR originated in a human donor who was either an allogeneic HSCT recipient or a stem cell or donor lymphocyte infusion donor (not recorded which). It is not recorded whose cells these are; they may come from a transplant donor. The CDR3 coding sequence is TGTGCCAGCACCCGATCCGGGACAGGGGTGTCCTATAATTCACCCCTCCACTTT. Translated, it gives CASTRSGTGVSYNSPLHF.